These 4 T cell receptor beta chains share one sample of origin, sequenced in a study of blood T cell repertoires in COVID-19 (dated by TCRdb to 2020 to 2022). The library was obtained by the immunoSEQ multiplex PCR assay. TCRdb re-hosts the immuneACCESS table, in-frame sequences only. Its copies lack some clones; in the studies checked, an unresolved V gene accounts for under half of them, and the cause for the rest is not known. The sample includes 250,000 to 350,000 clones, with 65% to 85% observed a single time. The ten largest account for roughly 1.5% of the sample. What was sequenced was peripheral blood. All receptors derive from a human donor with COVID-19, enrolled during active disease. The donor label of this sample is uncertain.

This clone appeared a few times. The chain uses TRBV11-3 and TRBJ2-1; 9 positions agree with TRBD2. Germline V gene lookup returns CDR1 SGHNT and CDR2 YENEEA. Trimming removed 5 bases from V and 4 bases from J; junction bases left unmatched: 3. The CDR3 totals 14 residues. CDR3 in DNA: TGTGCCAGCAGCCCAGCGGGGGGTTACAATGAGCAGTTCTTC. It is translated as CASSPAGGYNEQFF.

This sequence joins TRBV30 and TRBJ1-1, with D hard to call. This CDR3 spans 11 amino acids. The V gene lost 0 bases and the J gene lost 7 bases, with 6 bases spanning the gap. Germline values: CDR1 GTSNPN, CDR2 SVGIG (reference sequence). The CDR3 region has the DNA TGTGCCTGGAGTGTCGGAGGTGAAGCTTTCTTT. Protein sequence: CAWSVGGEAFF.

The chain uses TRBV6-5 and TRBJ1-3; possibly TRBD1 for D (6 bases). V lost 0 bases and J lost 6, with 9 bases in between. The CDR3 is 14 residues long. Germline CDR1 MNHEY, CDR2 SVGAGI. CDR3 in DNA: TGTGCCAGCAGTTACTCGGCAGGGGAAAACACCATATATTTT. Protein product: CASSYSAGENTIYF.

This clone appeared a single time. The J gene is TRBJ2-7, the V gene TRBV10-3; 12 bases line up with TRBD2. Germline V gene data show CDR1 as ENHRY and CDR2 as SYGVKD. V dropped 6 bases and J dropped 6; count of bases not matched to a gene: 12. The CDR3 is 16 amino acids. CDR3 sequence reads: CAIRESLAGGPGEQYF. The CDR3 DNA reads as TGTGCCATCAGGGAAAGCCTAGCGGGAGGGCCGGGCGAGCAGTACTTC.